This T cell receptor beta chain was profiled in a study of blood T cell repertoires in COVID-19. Turning to the study itself: From T cells, B-cell-depleted T cells, or PBMCs came the material, which was cDNA or gDNA.

Produced via immunoSEQ multiplex PCR; TCRdb's table is partial and in-frame only. The sample consists of about 260,000 clones, about 88% of them appearing once. With 8 bases removed from V and 14 bases from J, the gap between germline ends came to 19 bases. The CDR3 has 12 amino acids. Germline loops: CDR1 SNHLY, CDR2 FYNNEI. The sample consisted of peripheral blood. This clonotype was obtained from a man in his sixties who had recovered from COVID-19. The chain carries TRBV2 and TRBJ1-5; tentative D call: TRBD1 (5 bases). The CDR3 protein is CASGPRRAGEHF. DNA for the CDR3: TGTGCCAGCGGGCCCCGCAGGGCAGGTGAGCATTTT.